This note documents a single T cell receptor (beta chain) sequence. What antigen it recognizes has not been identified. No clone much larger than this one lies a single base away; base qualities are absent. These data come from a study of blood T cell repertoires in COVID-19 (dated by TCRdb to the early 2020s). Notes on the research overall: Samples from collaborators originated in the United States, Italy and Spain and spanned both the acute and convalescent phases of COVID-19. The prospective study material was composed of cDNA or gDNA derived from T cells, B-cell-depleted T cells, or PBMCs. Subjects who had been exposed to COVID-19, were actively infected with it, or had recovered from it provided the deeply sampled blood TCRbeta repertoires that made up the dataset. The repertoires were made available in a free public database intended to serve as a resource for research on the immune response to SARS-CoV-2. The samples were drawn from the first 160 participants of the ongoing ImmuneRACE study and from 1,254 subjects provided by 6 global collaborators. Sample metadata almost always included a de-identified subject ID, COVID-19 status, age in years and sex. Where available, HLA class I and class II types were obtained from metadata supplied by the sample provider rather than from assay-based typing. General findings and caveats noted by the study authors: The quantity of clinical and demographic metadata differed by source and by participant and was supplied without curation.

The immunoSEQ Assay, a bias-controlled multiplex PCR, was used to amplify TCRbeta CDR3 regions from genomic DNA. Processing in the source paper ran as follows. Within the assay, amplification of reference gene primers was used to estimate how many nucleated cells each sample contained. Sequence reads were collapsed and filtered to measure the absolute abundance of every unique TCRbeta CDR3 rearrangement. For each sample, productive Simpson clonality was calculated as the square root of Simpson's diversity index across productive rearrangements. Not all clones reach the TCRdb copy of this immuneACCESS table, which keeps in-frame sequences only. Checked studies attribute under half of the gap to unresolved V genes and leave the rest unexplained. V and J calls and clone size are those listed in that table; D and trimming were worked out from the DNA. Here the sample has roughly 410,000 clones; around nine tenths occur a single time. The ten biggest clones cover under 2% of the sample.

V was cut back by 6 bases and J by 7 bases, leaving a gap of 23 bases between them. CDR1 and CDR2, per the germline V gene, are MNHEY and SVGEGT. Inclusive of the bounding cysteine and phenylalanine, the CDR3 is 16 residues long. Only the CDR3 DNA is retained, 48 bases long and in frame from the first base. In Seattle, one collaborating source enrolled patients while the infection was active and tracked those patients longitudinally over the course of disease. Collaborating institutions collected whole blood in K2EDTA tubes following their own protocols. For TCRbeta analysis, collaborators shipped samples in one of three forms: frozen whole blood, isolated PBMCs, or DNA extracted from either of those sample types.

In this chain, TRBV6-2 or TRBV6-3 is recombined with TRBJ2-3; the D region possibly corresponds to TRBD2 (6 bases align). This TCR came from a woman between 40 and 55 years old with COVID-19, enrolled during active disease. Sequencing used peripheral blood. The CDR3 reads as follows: CASSSTGAGRGNTQYF. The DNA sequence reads TGTGCCAGCAGCTCCACCGGGGCAGGGCGGGGAAATACGCAGTATTTT.